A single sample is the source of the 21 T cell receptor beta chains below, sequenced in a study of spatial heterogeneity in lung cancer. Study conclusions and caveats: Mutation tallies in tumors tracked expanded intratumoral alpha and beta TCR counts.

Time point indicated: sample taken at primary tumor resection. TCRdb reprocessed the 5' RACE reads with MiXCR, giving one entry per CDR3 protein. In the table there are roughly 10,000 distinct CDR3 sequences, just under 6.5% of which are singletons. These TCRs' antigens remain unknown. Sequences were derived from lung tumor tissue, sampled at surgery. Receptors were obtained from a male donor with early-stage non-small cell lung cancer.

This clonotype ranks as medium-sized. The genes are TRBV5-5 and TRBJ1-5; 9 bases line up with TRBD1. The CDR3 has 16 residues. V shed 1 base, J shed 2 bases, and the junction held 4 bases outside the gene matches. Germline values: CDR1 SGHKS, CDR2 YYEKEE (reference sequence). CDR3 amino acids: CASSLTGGLGNQPQHF. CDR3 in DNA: TGTGCCAGCAGCTTGACAGGGGGCCTTGGCAATCAGCCCCAGCATTTT.

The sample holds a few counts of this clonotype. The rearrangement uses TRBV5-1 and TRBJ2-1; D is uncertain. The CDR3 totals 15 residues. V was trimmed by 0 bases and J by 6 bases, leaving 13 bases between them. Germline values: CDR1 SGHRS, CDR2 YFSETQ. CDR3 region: CASSLAVLGTNEQFF. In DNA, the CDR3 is TGCGCCAGCAGCTTGGCCGTATTGGGCACCAATGAGCAGTTCTTC.

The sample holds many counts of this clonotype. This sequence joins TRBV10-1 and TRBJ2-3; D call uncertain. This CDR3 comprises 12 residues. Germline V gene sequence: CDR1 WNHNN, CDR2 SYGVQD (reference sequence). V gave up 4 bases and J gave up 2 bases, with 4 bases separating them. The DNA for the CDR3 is TGCGCCAGCAGTGCCCTCACAGATACGCAGTATTTT. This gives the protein CASSALTDTQYF.

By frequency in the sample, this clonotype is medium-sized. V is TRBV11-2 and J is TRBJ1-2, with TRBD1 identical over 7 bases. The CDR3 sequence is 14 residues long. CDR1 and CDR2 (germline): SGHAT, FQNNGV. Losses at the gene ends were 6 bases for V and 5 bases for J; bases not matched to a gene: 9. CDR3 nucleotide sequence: TGTGCCAGCAGGAATAGGGCAGGGGGTTATGGCTACACCTTC. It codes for CASRNRAGGYGYTF. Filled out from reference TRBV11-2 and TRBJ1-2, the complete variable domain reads EAGVAQSPRYKIIEKRQSVAFWCNPISGHATLYWYQQILGQGPKLLIQFQNNGVVDDSQLPKDRFSAERLKGVDSTLKIQPAKLEDSAVYLCASRNRAGGYGYTFGSGTRLTVV.

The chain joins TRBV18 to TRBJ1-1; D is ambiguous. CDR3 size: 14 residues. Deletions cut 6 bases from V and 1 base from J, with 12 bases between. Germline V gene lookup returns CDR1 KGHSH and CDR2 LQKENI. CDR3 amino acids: CASSPKTKNTEAFF. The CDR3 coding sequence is TGTGCCAGCTCCCCAAAGACAAAGAACACTGAAGCTTTCTTT.

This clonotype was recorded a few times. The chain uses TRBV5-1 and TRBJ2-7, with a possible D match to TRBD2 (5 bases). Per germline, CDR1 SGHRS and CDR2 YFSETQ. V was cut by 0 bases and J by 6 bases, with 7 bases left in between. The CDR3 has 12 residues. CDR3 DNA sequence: TGCGCCAGCAGCTTGGAGAGGGCCGAGCAGTACTTC. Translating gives CASSLERAEQYF.

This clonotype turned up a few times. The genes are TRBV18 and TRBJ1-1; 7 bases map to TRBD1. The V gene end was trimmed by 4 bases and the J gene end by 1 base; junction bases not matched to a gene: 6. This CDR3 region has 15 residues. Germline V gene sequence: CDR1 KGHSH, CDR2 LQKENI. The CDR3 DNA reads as TGTGCCAGCTCACAACAGGGGACCGAGAACACTGAAGCTTTCTTT. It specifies CASSQQGTENTEAFF.

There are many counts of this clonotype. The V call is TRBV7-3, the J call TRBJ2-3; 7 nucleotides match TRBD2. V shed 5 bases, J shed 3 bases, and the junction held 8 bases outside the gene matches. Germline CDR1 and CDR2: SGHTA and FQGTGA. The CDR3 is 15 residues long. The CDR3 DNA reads TGTGCCAGCAGCCCCGACGGCGGGGGAACAGATACGCAGTATTTT. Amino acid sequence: CASSPDGGGTDTQYF.

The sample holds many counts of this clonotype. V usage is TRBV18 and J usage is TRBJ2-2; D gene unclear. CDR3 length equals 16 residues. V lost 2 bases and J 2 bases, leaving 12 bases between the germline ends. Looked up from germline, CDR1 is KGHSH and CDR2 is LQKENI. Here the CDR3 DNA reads TGTGCCAGCTCACCATCGGATGTAATTAACACCGGGGAGCTGTTTTTT. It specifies CASSPSDVINTGELFF.

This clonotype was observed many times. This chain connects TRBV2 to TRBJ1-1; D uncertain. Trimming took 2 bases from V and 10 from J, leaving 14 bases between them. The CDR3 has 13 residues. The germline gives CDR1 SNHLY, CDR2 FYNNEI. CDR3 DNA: TGTGCCAGCAGTGAATTTGGTAGGCAGGTAGCTTTCTTT. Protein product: CASSEFGRQVAFF.

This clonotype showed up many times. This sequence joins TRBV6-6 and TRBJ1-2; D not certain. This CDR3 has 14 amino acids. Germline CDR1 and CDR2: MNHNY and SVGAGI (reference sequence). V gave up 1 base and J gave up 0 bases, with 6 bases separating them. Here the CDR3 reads CASSYYRTNYGYTF. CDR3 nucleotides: TGTGCCAGCAGTTACTACCGTACTAACTATGGCTACACCTTC.

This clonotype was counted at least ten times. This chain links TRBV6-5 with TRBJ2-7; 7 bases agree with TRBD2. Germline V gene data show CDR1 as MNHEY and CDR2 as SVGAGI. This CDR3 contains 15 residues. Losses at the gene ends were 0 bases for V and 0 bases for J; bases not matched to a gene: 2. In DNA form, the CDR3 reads TGTGCCAGCAGTTACTCTTGGACTAGCTCCTACGAGCAGTACTTC. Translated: CASSYSWTSSYEQYF.

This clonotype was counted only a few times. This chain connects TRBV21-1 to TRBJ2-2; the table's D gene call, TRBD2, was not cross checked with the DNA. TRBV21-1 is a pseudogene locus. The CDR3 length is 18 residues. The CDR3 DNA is TGTGCCAGCAGCAAAGGAAGGCGAGCGGGGGTTATTTCCGGGGAGCTGTTTTTT. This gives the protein CASSKGRRAGVISGELFF.

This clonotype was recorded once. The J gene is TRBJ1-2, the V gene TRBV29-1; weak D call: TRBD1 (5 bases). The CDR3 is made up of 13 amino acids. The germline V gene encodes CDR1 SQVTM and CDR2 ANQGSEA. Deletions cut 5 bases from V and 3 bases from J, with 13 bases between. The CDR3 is CSVSQTDYYGYTF. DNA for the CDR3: TGCAGCGTTTCACAGACAGATTACTATGGCTACACCTTC. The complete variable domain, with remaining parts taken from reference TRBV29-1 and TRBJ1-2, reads SAVISQKPSRDICQRGTSLTIQCQVDSQVTMMFWYRQQPGQSLTLIATANQGSEATYESGFVIDKFPISRPNLTFSTLTVSNMSPEDSSIYLCSVSQTDYYGYTFGSGTRLTVV.

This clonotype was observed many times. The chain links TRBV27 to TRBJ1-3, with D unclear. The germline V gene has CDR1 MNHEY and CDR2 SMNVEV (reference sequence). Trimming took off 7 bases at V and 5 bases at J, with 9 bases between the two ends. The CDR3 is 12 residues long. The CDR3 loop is CASTVGRNTIYF. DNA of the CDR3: TGTGCCAGCACCGTCGGCCGAAACACCATATATTTT.

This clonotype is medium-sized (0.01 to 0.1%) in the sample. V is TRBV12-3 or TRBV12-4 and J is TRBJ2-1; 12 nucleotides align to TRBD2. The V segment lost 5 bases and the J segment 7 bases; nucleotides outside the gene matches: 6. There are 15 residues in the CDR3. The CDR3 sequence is CASSPSGGAPNEQFF. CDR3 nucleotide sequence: TGTGCCAGCAGTCCTAGCGGGGGGGCTCCGAATGAGCAGTTCTTC.

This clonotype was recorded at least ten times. The DNA of the CDR3 is TGTGCCAGCAGGGGGTATTTTACCCGGGGGCCCCTCTACAATGAGCAGTTCTTC. This encodes CASRGYFTRGPLYNEQFF. The chain uses TRBV28 and TRBJ2-1; TRBD1 or TRBD2 may be the D gene (6 bases each). CDR1 is MDHEN and CDR2 is SYDVKM in the germline V gene. The CDR3 runs 18 residues. V was cut by 6 bases and J by 3 bases, with 24 bases left in between.

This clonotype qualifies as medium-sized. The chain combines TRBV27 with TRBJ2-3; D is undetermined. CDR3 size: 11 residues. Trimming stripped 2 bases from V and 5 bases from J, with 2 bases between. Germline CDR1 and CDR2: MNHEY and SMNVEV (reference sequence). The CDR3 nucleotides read TGTGCCAGCAGTTTACGAGATACGCAGTATTTT. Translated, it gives CASSLRDTQYF.

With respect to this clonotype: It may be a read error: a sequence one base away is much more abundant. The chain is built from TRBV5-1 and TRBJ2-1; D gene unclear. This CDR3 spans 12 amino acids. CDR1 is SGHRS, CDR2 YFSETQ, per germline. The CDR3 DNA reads TGCGACAGCAGCTTGGCCGCAAATGAGCAGTTCTTC. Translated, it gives CDSSLAANEQFF. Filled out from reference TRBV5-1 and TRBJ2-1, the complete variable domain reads KAGVTQTPRYLIKTRGQQVTLSCSPISGHRSVSWYQQTPGQGLQFLFEYFSETQRNKGNFPGRFSGRQFSNSRSEMNVSTLELGDSALYLCDSSLAANEQFFGPGTRLTVL.

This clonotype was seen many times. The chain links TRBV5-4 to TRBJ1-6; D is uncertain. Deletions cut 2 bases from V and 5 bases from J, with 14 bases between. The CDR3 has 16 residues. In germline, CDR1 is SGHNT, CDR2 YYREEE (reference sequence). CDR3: CASSFFAGSDNSPLHF. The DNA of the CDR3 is TGTGCCAGCAGCTTTTTCGCTGGATCCGATAATTCACCCCTCCACTTT. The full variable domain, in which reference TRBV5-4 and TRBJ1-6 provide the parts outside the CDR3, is ETGVTQSPTHLIKTRGQQVTLRCSSQSGHNTVSWYQQALGQGPQFIFQYYREEENGRGNFPPRFSGLQFPNYSSELNVNALELDDSALYLCASSFFAGSDNSPLHFGNGTRLTVT.

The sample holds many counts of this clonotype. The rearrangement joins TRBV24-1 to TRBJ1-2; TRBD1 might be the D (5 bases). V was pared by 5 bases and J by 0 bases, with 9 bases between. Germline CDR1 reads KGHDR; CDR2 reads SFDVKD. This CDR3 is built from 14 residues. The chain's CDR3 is CATSAAGANYGYTF. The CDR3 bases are TGTGCCACCAGTGCAGCGGGGGCTAACTATGGCTACACCTTC.